This entry lists 7 T cell receptor beta chains sequenced from one sample in a study of beta chain features in type 1 diabetes. No cognate antigen is known for these TCRs. What was sequenced were expressed TCRB transcripts, since all of the isolated RNA had been reverse transcribed. TCRdb keeps only in-frame clones here, not all; method: immunoSEQ multiplex PCR. The repertoire includes about 230,000 clones, roughly 17% of them detected once, and more than 0.075% sits in the top ten. Overall study findings and caveats: Moderately but significantly shorter TCRB CDR3s were found in Type 1 diabetes patients in all four CD4+ subsets.

Sequenced: naive CD4+ T cells from blood. The receptors were sampled from a man aged 25-40 years with type 1 diabetes.

This clone showed up just a few times. The genes are TRBV4-2 and TRBJ2-1; D call uncertain. Trimming pared 1 base from V and 3 bases from J, leaving 10 bases between. The CDR3 length is 15 residues. The germline gives CDR1 LGHNA, CDR2 YNFKEQ. The CDR3 reads CASSQVGGLYNEQFF. In DNA form, the CDR3 reads TGTGCCAGCAGCCAAGTGGGTGGCCTCTACAATGAGCAGTTCTTC.

This clone was observed a handful of times. The chain uses TRBV5-1 and TRBJ2-3; tentative D call: TRBD1 (6 bases). Per the germline V gene, CDR1 is SGHRS and CDR2 is YFSETQ. The CDR3 consists of 15 residues. V lost 0 bases to trimming and J lost 4 bases, with 12 bases between them. The CDR3 spells CASSLAGAEADTQYF. For the CDR3, the DNA is TGCGCCAGCAGCTTGGCAGGGGCGGAGGCAGATACGCAGTATTTT.

This clone occurred a few times. The gene calls are TRBV28 and TRBJ2-7; the match to TRBD1 covers 8 bases. The CDR3 loop spans 13 amino acids. The trim removed 8 bases at V and 3 bases at J, leaving 6 bases unmatched. CDR1 and CDR2 (germline): MDHEN, SYDVKM. The CDR3 is CASGQGRIYEQYF. Here the CDR3 DNA reads TGTGCCAGCGGACAGGGACGGATCTACGAGCAGTACTTC.

The chain combines TRBV4-1 with TRBJ2-7, with D possibly being TRBD1 or TRBD2 (5 bases each). CDR1 MGHRA and CDR2 YSYEKL come from the germline V gene. The length of the CDR3 is 16 residues. Trimming cost V 1 base and J 2 bases, with 15 bases left between them. The CDR3 region is CASSQVLREYTYEQYF. The CDR3 DNA reads TGCGCCAGCAGCCAAGTCCTCAGGGAGTACACCTACGAGCAGTACTTC.

This clone was recorded a few times. The rearrangement links TRBV29-1 to TRBJ1-2; no definite D call. In germline, CDR1 is SQVTM, CDR2 ANQGSEA. The V end was cut by 0 bases, the J end by 8 bases, with 7 bases between. The CDR3 runs 11 residues. The CDR3 sequence is CSVEDSTGYTF. The CDR3 DNA sequence: TGCAGCGTTGAAGACAGTACCGGCTACACCTTC. Based on the CDR3 plus reference TRBV29-1 and TRBJ1-2, the full variable domain is SAVISQKPSRDICQRGTSLTIQCQVDSQVTMMFWYRQQPGQSLTLIATANQGSEATYESGFVIDKFPISRPNLTFSTLTVSNMSPEDSSIYLCSVEDSTGYTFGSGTRLTVV.

This clone was detected only a few times. The gene calls are TRBV25-1 and TRBJ2-3; 8 bases fit TRBD2. Germline V lookup: CDR1 MGHDK, CDR2 SYGVNS. This CDR3 is 15 amino acids long. V shed 7 bases and J 3 bases; nucleotides not matched to a gene: 9. The CDR3, as DNA: TGTGCCAGCACCCGTAGCGGGACCGGGACAGATACGCAGTATTTT. Protein: CASTRSGTGTDTQYF.

This clone turned up a few times. The CDR3: CAARPTGTSQETQYF. The CDR3 nucleotides are TGTGCCGCGAGACCGACAGGGACCTCTCAAGAGACCCAGTACTTC. This sequence joins TRBV6-5 and TRBJ2-5, with TRBD1 identical over 7 bases. Germline V lookup: CDR1 MNHEY, CDR2 SVGAGI. The CDR3 runs 15 residues. J was trimmed by 2 bases and V by 11 bases; bases with no gene match: 14.